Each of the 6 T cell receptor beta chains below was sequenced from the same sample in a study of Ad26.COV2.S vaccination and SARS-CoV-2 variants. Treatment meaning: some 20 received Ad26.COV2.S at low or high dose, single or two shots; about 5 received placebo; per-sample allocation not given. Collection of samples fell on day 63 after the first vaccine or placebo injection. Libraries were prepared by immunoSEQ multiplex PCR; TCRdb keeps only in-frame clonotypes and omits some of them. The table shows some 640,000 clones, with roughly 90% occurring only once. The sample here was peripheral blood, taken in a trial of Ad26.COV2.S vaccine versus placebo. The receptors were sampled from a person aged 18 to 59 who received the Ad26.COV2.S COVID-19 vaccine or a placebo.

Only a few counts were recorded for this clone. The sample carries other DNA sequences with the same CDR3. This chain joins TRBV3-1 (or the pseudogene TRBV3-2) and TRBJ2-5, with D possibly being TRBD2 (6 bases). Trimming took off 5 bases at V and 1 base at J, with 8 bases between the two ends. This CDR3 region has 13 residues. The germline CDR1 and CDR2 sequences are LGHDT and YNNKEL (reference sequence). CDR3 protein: CASSWDFQETQYF. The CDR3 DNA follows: TGTGCCAGCAGCTGGGACTTCCAAGAGACCCAGTACTTC.

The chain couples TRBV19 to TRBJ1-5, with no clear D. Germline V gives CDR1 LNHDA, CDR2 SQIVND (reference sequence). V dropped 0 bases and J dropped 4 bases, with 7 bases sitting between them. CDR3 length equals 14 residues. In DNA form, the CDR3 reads TGTGCCAGTAGTATAGAACCCCGTAATCAGCCCCAGCATTTT. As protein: CASSIEPRNQPQHF.

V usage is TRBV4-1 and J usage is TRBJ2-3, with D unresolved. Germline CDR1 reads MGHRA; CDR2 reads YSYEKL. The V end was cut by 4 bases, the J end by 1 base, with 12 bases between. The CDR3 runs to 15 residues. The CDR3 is CASSPIVSGTDTQYF. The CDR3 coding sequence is TGCGCCAGCAGCCCCATAGTGTCGGGCACAGATACGCAGTATTTT.

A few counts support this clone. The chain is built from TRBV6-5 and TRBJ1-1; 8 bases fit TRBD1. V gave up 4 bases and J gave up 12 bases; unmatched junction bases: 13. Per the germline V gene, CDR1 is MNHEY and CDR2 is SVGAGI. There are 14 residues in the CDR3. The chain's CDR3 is CASSSFRDRLTTFF. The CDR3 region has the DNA TGTGCCAGCAGTTCCTTTCGGGACAGGTTAACGACTTTCTTT.

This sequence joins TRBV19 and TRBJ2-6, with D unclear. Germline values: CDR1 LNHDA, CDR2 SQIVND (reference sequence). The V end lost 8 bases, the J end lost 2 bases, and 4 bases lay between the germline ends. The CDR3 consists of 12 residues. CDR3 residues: CASDAGANVLTF. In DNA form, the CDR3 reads TGTGCCAGTGATGCTGGGGCCAACGTCCTGACTTTC.

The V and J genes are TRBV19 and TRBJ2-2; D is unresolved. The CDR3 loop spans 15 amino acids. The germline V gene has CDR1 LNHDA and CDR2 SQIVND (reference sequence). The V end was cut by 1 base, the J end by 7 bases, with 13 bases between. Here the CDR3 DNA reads TGTGCCAGTAGTATAGCAAGCGCCTATAACGGGGAGCTGTTTTTT. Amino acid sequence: CASSIASAYNGELFF.